Listed here is a single TCR beta chain. This specimen comes from a study of blood T cell repertoires in COVID-19. Study summary: Whether acute or convalescent, the COVID-19 samples came from the United States, Italy and Spain. PBMCs, B-cell-depleted T cells, or T cells were the source of the cDNA or gDNA that made up the material.

Repertoires were generated with immunoSEQ multiplex PCR, while TCRdb's copy carries only in-frame clones and drops some. The sample lists a few hundred thousand clones, approximately 80% occurring once. Germline-derived CDR1 and CDR2 are SGHKS and YYEKEE (reference sequence). J gave up 4 bases and V 1 base, and 11 bases lay outside the gene matches. This CDR3 is 17 amino acids long. This clonotype was obtained from a woman aged 40 to 55 who had recovered from COVID-19. Sequenced: peripheral blood. V and J are TRBV5-5 and TRBJ1-2; the match to TRBD1 covers 9 bases. The CDR3 loop is CASSLYRDRVSGYGYTF. CDR3 coding DNA: TGTGCCAGCAGCTTGTACCGGGACAGGGTTTCTGGCTATGGCTACACCTTC.